Listed below are T cell receptor beta chains from one sample, sequenced in a study of T cell responses to AZD1222 COVID-19 vaccine. Only in-frame clones appear in the TCRdb table, and some are missing; sequencing was by immunoSEQ multiplex PCR. The sample holds 150,000 to 180,000 clones, roughly nine tenths seen once. The source was peripheral blood, collected on day 0 of MenACWY control vaccination. The source is an adult in good health. Each CDR3 is given with its conserved first and last residue. The D gene is left open where the match is weak. Clone sizes are given selectively: once, few, many, or a class where the clone is expanded.

V: TRBV5-4; J: TRBJ1-1; D: NA; size: NA; CDR3: CASSPPSAGGINTEAFF; DNA: TGTGCCAGCAGCCCCCCTTCTGCGGGGGGGATAAACACTGAAGCTTTCTTT
V: TRBV16; J: TRBJ2-7; D: TRBD2; size: NA; CDR3: CASLQGLAGVSEQYF; DNA: TGTGCCAGCCTTCAGGGACTAGCGGGAGTAAGCGAGCAGTACTTC
V: TRBV18; J: TRBJ1-1; D: NA; size: NA; CDR3: CASSPRGQNTEAFF; DNA: TGTGCCAGCTCACCACGAGGACAGAACACTGAAGCTTTCTTT
V: TRBV6-5; J: TRBJ2-3; D: TRBD1; size: NA; CDR3: CASRPTGGNTQYF; DNA: TGTGCCAGCAGGCCTACAGGGGGCAATACGCAGTATTTT
V: TRBV6-5; J: TRBJ2-3; D: NA; size: NA; CDR3: CASTDKRIADTQYF; DNA: TGTGCCAGCACGGACAAGCGTATCGCAGATACGCAGTATTTT
V: TRBV4-2; J: TRBJ2-4; D: TRBD2; size: NA; CDR3: CASSQEPLAGGNIAKNIQYF; DNA: TGTGCCAGCAGCCAAGAACCCCTAGCGGGGGGGAATATAGCCAAAAACATTCAGTACTTC
V: TRBV2; J: TRBJ1-2; D: TRBD1; size: once; CDR3: CASSHLRDRLDYGYTF; DNA: TGTGCCAGCAGTCACCTCCGGGACAGGCTTGACTATGGCTACACCTTC
V: TRBV2; J: TRBJ1-2; D: TRBD1; size: NA; CDR3: CASSGTGDYGYTF; DNA: TGTGCCAGCAGTGGGACAGGGGACTATGGCTACACCTTC
V: TRBV28; J: TRBJ1-2; D: NA; size: NA; CDR3: CASSLPGLGGYTF; DNA: TGTGCCAGCAGTTTACCCGGACTTGGGGGCTACACCTTC
V: TRBV6-6; J: TRBJ1-2; D: TRBD1; size: NA; CDR3: CASSSTGTDYGYTF; DNA: TGTGCCAGCAGTTCTACCGGGACAGACTATGGCTACACCTTC